A single sample gave rise to the 18 T cell receptor beta chains below, sequenced in a study of T cell responses to AZD1222 COVID-19 vaccine. Libraries were prepared by immunoSEQ multiplex PCR; TCRdb keeps only in-frame clonotypes and omits some of them. The table includes 95,000 to 150,000 clones, roughly 90% detected once. The sample was peripheral blood, taken on day 0 of AZD1222 vaccination. Receptors originate from an adult in good health.

The V and J genes are TRBV28 and TRBJ2-7; TRBD2 matches at 12 bases. Per germline, CDR1 MDHEN and CDR2 SYDVKM. CDR3 size: 11 residues. The CDR3 DNA sequence: TGTGGGACTAGCGGGAACCGCGAGCAGTACTTC. It codes for CGTSGNREQYF.

The chain has TRBV7-9 and TRBJ2-1; 10 bases match TRBD2. CDR1 is SEHNR, CDR2 FQNEAQ, per germline (reference sequence). The CDR3 contains 13 residues. J was trimmed by 10 bases and V by 1 base; bases with no gene match: 1. CDR3 coding DNA: TGTGCCAGCAGCTTAGAACTAGCGGGGGAGCAGTTCTTC. Protein sequence: CASSLELAGEQFF.

This chain uses TRBV5-4 with TRBJ2-5; D possibly corresponds to TRBD1 (6 bases). This CDR3 contains 14 residues. CDR1 SGHNT and CDR2 YYREEE come from the germline V gene (reference sequence). V was cut by 0 bases and J by 5 bases, with 11 bases left in between. The CDR3, as DNA: TGTGCCAGCAGCTTGGGGCAGGGGTGGGAGACCCAGTACTTC. It yields the protein CASSLGQGWETQYF.

The V call is TRBV12-3 or TRBV12-4, the J call TRBJ2-1, with 7 bases aligning to TRBD2. V dropped 8 bases and J dropped 8; count of bases not matched to a gene: 6. The CDR3 covers 12 residues. The CDR3 DNA reads TGTGCCAGCGGGGGGGTTCGCTATGAGCAGTTCTTC. Amino acid sequence: CASGGVRYEQFF.

The chain carries TRBV11-3 and TRBJ2-7, with TRBD2 as a possible D gene (6 bases). V was shortened by 0 bases and J by 6 bases, with 15 bases between the two germline ends. Germline CDR1 SGHNT, CDR2 YENEEA. The CDR3 has 15 residues. CDR3 sequence (DNA): TGTGCCAGCAGCTTAGAGGCAGGGACTGCTGGCGAGCAGTACTTC. This translates into CASSLEAGTAGEQYF. The whole variable domain, filled in from reference TRBV11-3 and TRBJ2-7, reads EAGVVQSPRYKIIEKKQPVAFWCNPISGHNTLYWYLQNLGQGPELLIRYENEEAVDDSQLPKDRFSAERLKGVDSTLKIQPAELGDSAVYLCASSLEAGTAGEQYFGPGTRLTVT.

The chain is built from TRBV7-2 and TRBJ1-6; 7 bases are shared with TRBD1. The trim removed 5 bases at V and 9 bases at J, leaving 13 bases unmatched. This CDR3 region has 16 residues. Germline V CDR1 and CDR2: SGHTA, FQGNSA. Here the CDR3 DNA reads TGTGCCAGCAGCAAGACAACAGGGGTAAAGAGTTCACCCCTCCACTTT. Translation gives CASSKTTGVKSSPLHF.

The rearrangement links TRBV5-1 to TRBJ2-1; TRBD1 or TRBD2 may be the D gene (5 bases each). The CDR3 consists of 14 residues. The germline V and J ends were trimmed by 4 bases and 10 bases, with 18 bases remaining between them. Germline CDR1 and CDR2: SGHRS and YFSETQ. The CDR3, as DNA: TGCGCCAGCAGCACGGGGCTACAATCTCGGGAGCAGTTCTTC. It yields the protein CASSTGLQSREQFF.

V usage is TRBV11-2 and J usage is TRBJ1-2, with TRBD1 as a possible D gene (5 bases). CDR3 length: 16 residues. V was clipped by 0 bases and J by 2 bases, with 13 bases between them. Looked up from germline, CDR1 is SGHAT and CDR2 is FQNNGV. The CDR3 DNA sequence: TGTGCCAGCAGCTTAGAGGGGGGGTCTCCGAACTATGGCTACACCTTC. Translating gives CASSLEGGSPNYGYTF.

This chain joins TRBV19 and TRBJ1-1; D unresolved. Looked up from germline, CDR1 is LNHDA and CDR2 is SQIVND (reference sequence). This CDR3 spans 13 amino acids. Trimming removed 5 bases from V and 6 bases from J, with 13 bases in between. The CDR3 reads CASSWGISAEAFF. CDR3 sequence (DNA): TGTGCCAGTAGTTGGGGTATCTCGGCTGAAGCTTTCTTT.

The rearrangement joins TRBV7-2 to TRBJ2-6, with no clear D. V was pared by 4 bases and J by 4 bases, with 14 bases between. Per germline, CDR1 SGHTA and CDR2 FQGNSA. This CDR3 is built from 16 residues. CDR3 in DNA: TGTGCCAGCAGCTCAGACCGCCGGTTAGGGGCCAACGTCCTGACTTTC. Translating it yields CASSSDRRLGANVLTF.

The rearrangement uses TRBV29-1 and TRBJ1-2; 7 positions agree with TRBD1. The CDR3 is 11 amino acids. Germline lookup yields CDR1 SQVTM and CDR2 ANQGSEA. V was pared by 7 bases and J by 8 bases, with 7 bases of the junction left unmatched. For the CDR3, the DNA is TGCAGCGGATCAACAGGGGCGGGCTACACCTTC. Its translation: CSGSTGAGYTF.

DNA of the CDR3: TGTGCCACCGGATTAGGGAGCACTGAAGCTTTCTTT. Translated: CATGLGSTEAFF. The gene calls are TRBV15 and TRBJ1-1; D uncertain. The V end lost 8 bases, the J end lost 4 bases, and 11 bases lay between the germline ends. Germline V lookup: CDR1 LNHNV, CDR2 YYDKDF (reference sequence). The CDR3 totals 12 residues. The whole variable domain, remainder taken from reference TRBV15 and TRBJ1-1, is DAMVIQNPRYQVTQFGKPVTLSCSQTLNHNVMYWYQQKSSQAPKLLFHYYDKDFNNEADTPDNFQSRRPNTSFCFLDIRSPGLGDTAMYLCATGLGSTEAFFGQGTRLTVV.

This chain connects TRBV18 to TRBJ1-1; D is undetermined. Germline V gene data show CDR1 as KGHSH and CDR2 as LQKENI. V lost 0 bases to trimming and J lost 5 bases, with 10 bases between them. This CDR3 spans 14 amino acids. Written as DNA, the CDR3 is TGTGCCAGCTCACCACCGGGCCGAGGAACTGAAGCTTTCTTT. Translating gives CASSPPGRGTEAFF.

The chain couples TRBV4-2 to TRBJ2-3, with 8 bases fitting TRBD2. The CDR3 sequence is 16 residues long. Germline V gene sequence: CDR1 LGHNA, CDR2 YNFKEQ. V dropped 1 base and J dropped 5; count of bases not matched to a gene: 8. The CDR3 reads CASSQAVQRERDTQYF. The CDR3 DNA sequence: TGTGCCAGCAGCCAAGCGGTCCAGCGGGAGAGAGATACGCAGTATTTT.

The J gene is TRBJ2-7, the V gene TRBV7-9; the D call may be TRBD1 or TRBD2 (5 bases each). This CDR3 contains 14 residues. Between the trimmed V and J ends, which lost 4 bases and 5 bases, there was a span of 15 bases. Germline V gene sequence: CDR1 SEHNR, CDR2 FQNEAQ (reference sequence). This CDR3 reads CASSSARGTDEQYF. The CDR3 DNA sequence: TGTGCCAGCAGCTCCGCCCGAGGGACCGACGAGCAGTACTTC.

The V and J genes are TRBV24-1 and TRBJ2-1; no clear D gene. This CDR3 has 14 residues. The V and J ends lost 2 bases and 9 bases respectively, with 13 bases between them. The germline CDR1 and CDR2 sequences are KGHDR and SFDVKD. CDR3 coding DNA: TGTGCCACCAGTGATTCTGGCTACTCGGGTGAGCAGTTCTTC. Its translation: CATSDSGYSGEQFF.

The chain combines TRBV30 with TRBJ1-2; 9 bases agree with TRBD1. V shed 2 bases and J 8 bases; nucleotides not matched to a gene: 6. Germline V gene sequence: CDR1 GTSNPN, CDR2 SVGIG (reference sequence). The CDR3 consists of 13 residues. The CDR3 sequence is CAWSSQGAGGYTF. CDR3 DNA: TGTGCCTGGAGTTCACAGGGGGCGGGCGGCTACACCTTC.

The chain recombines TRBV3-1 (or the pseudogene TRBV3-2) with TRBJ2-5; D is perhaps TRBD2 (6 bases). Trimming stripped 1 base from V and 3 bases from J, with 9 bases between. Germline loops: CDR1 LGHDT, CDR2 YNNKEL (reference sequence). The CDR3 has 14 amino acids. CDR3 in amino acids: CASSQGSGEETQYF. Written as DNA, the CDR3 is TGTGCCAGCAGCCAAGGGTCGGGGGAAGAGACCCAGTACTTC.